The next 16 T cell receptor beta chains were all read from a single sample in a study of graft-versus-host responses after intestinal transplantation. Some clones are missing from TCRdb's copy, which holds only in-frame ones; the method was immunoSEQ multiplex PCR. The table includes about 86,000 clones, less than 90% detected once. What these receptors recognize is not known. The starting material was unstimulated CD4+ T cells sorted from spleen or lymph node cells, obtained before transplant. Every receptor here comes from a human donor who was the organ donor for an intestinal transplant.

The V gene is TRBV28, the J gene TRBJ2-7, with 11 bases lining up with TRBD1. The CDR3 is 12 amino acids. With 8 bases clipped from V and 4 bases from J, the junction kept 1 base outside the gene matches. Germline V gene lookup returns CDR1 MDHEN and CDR2 SYDVKM. The CDR3 DNA is TGTGCCAGCGGGACAGGGGGGTACGAGCAGTACTTC. It encodes CASGTGGYEQYF.

The rearrangement links TRBV2 to TRBJ2-5; TRBD2 matches 13 bases. Germline V CDR1 and CDR2: SNHLY, FYNNEI. The CDR3 loop spans 14 amino acids. Trimming took 1 base from V and 11 from J; bases not matched to a gene: 4. The CDR3 bases are TGTGCCAGCAGTGAAGTCGGACTAGCGGGGGAGCAGTACTTC. It codes for CASSEVGLAGEQYF.

J is TRBJ1-2 and V is TRBV28, with TRBD1 identical over 7 bases. The CDR3 length is 15 residues. In germline, CDR1 is MDHEN, CDR2 SYDVKM. The junction had 7 bases not matched to a gene; V was cut back by 2 bases and J by 4 bases. The CDR3 coding sequence is TGTGCCAGCAGTTTAGAGGACAGGCCACTCTATGGCTACACCTTC. Encoded protein: CASSLEDRPLYGYTF.

The chain uses TRBV21-1 and TRBJ1-1; no check of the table's D call, TRBD1, against the DNA was made. TRBV21-1 is a pseudogene locus. The CDR3 has 15 amino acids. As DNA, the CDR3 is TGTGCCAGCAGCAAAGCAGAGGGGGCGGACACTGAAGCTTTCTTT. Translation gives CASSKAEGADTEAFF.

The V and J genes are TRBV7-9 and TRBJ1-3; 9 bases agree with TRBD1. J gave up 2 bases and V 4 bases, and 3 bases lay outside the gene matches. The CDR3 length is 15 residues. Germline V lookup: CDR1 SEHNR, CDR2 FQNEAQ (reference sequence). CDR3 in DNA: TGTGCCAGCAGCTCCCGACAGGGGGCTGGAAACACCATATATTTT. It translates to CASSSRQGAGNTIYF.

The chain uses TRBV2 and TRBJ1-1; no reliable D call. V was cut by 3 bases and J by 13 bases, with 12 bases left in between. Germline values: CDR1 SNHLY, CDR2 FYNNEI. The CDR3 is 11 residues long. Written as DNA, the CDR3 is TGTGCCAGCAGTGACGAGGTTTCGGGTTTCTTT. Its translation is CASSDEVSGFF.

This clone was seen just once. V and J are TRBV6-5 and TRBJ2-7; tentative D call: TRBD1 (6 bases). V lost 0 bases and J lost 12, with 15 bases in between. Germline CDR1 reads MNHEY; CDR2 reads SVGAGI. This CDR3 region has 13 residues. The CDR3 bases are TGTGCCAGCAGTTACTCTCCCGAGGGGGTTTGGTACTTC. Translated: CASSYSPEGVWYF.

The chain carries TRBV7-2 and TRBJ1-4; 10 nucleotides match TRBD1. The germline V gene encodes CDR1 SGHTA and CDR2 FQGNSA. The CDR3 loop spans 15 amino acids. J gave up 8 bases and V 3 bases, and 6 bases lay outside the gene matches. Here the CDR3 DNA reads TGTGCCAGCAGCTTGAAGACAGGGGGCCCCGAAAAACTGTTTTTT. Its protein is CASSLKTGGPEKLFF. The full variable domain, in which reference TRBV7-2 and TRBJ1-4 provide the parts outside the CDR3, is GAGVSQSPSNKVTEKGKDVELRCDPISGHTALYWYRQSLGQGLEFLIYFQGNSAPDKSGLPSDRFSAERTGGSVSTLTIQRTQQEDSAVYLCASSLKTGGPEKLFFGSGTQLSVL.

This chain joins TRBV9 and TRBJ2-3; no firm D call. Germline assignment: CDR1 SGDLS and CDR2 YYNGEE. This CDR3 spans 14 amino acids. The V gene lost 0 bases and the J gene lost 4 bases, with 9 bases spanning the gap. Here the CDR3 reads CASSVVLSADTQYF. In DNA form, the CDR3 reads TGTGCCAGCAGCGTAGTGTTGTCAGCAGATACGCAGTATTTT.

This chain joins TRBV28 and TRBJ2-7, with 12 positions matching TRBD2. The V segment lost 4 bases and the J segment 5 bases; nucleotides outside the gene matches: 3. Germline V CDR1 and CDR2: MDHEN, SYDVKM. The CDR3 loop spans 14 amino acids. The CDR3 loop reads CASSYPSGRDEQYF. The CDR3 DNA follows: TGTGCCAGCAGTTACCCTAGCGGGAGGGACGAGCAGTACTTC.

V gene TRBV7-2 combines with J gene TRBJ2-2, with 10 bases identical to TRBD2. This CDR3 comprises 15 residues. V dropped 2 bases and J dropped 6; count of bases not matched to a gene: 3. In germline, CDR1 is SGHTA, CDR2 FQGNSA. The CDR3 loop is CASSLWLAGAGELFF. As DNA, the CDR3 is TGTGCCAGCAGCTTATGGCTAGCGGGAGCCGGGGAGCTGTTTTTT.

This chain links TRBV5-6 with TRBJ1-1; 7 bases map to TRBD1. V shed 3 bases and J 5 bases; nucleotides not matched to a gene: 13. In germline, CDR1 is SGHDT, CDR2 YYEEEE. This CDR3 has 16 residues. The CDR3, as DNA: TGTGCCAGCAGCTGGCGTATTGACAGGGCAGGTACTGAAGCTTTCTTT. Its protein is CASSWRIDRAGTEAFF.

The V and J genes are TRBV6-6 and TRBJ2-7, with TRBD2 matching 8 bases. Germline V gene lookup returns CDR1 MNHNY and CDR2 SVGAGI (reference sequence). The CDR3 spans 14 residues. J lost 6 bases, V lost 5 bases, and 9 bases had no gene match. The chain's CDR3 is CASSRPGLGGEQYF. The CDR3 DNA sequence: TGTGCCAGCAGTCGACCGGGACTAGGGGGCGAGCAGTACTTC.

The chain links TRBV14 to TRBJ2-5; perhaps TRBD2 as D (6 bases). The CDR3 has 12 residues. Germline lookup yields CDR1 SGHDN and CDR2 FVKESK. The ends were cut back, 4 bases at V and 7 bases at J, with 10 bases in the middle. The CDR3 region has the DNA TGTGCCAGCAGCCCGGGAGTTAGGACCCAGTACTTC. It encodes CASSPGVRTQYF. Full variable domain (outside the CDR3, taken from reference TRBV14 and TRBJ2-5): EAGVTQFPSHSVIEKGQTVTLRCDPISGHDNLYWYRRVMGKEIKFLLHFVKESKQDESGMPNNRFLAERTGGTYSTLKVQPAELEDSGVYFCASSPGVRTQYFGPGTRLLVL.

The rearrangement uses TRBV7-3 and TRBJ2-7; TRBD2 matches 9 bases. The V and J ends lost 2 bases and 0 bases, in that order; junction bases with no gene match: 2. This CDR3 is built from 15 residues. From germline, CDR1 is SGHTA and CDR2 FQGTGA. The CDR3 region has the DNA TGTGCCAGCAGCTTACTAGCGGGGAGCTCCTACGAGCAGTACTTC. This encodes CASSLLAGSSYEQYF. The complete variable domain, with remaining parts taken from reference TRBV7-3 and TRBJ2-7, reads GAGVSQTPSNKVTEKGKYVELRCDPISGHTALYWYRQSLGQGPEFLIYFQGTGAADDSGLPNDRFFAVRPEGSVSTLKIQRTERGDSAVYLCASSLLAGSSYEQYFGPGTRLTVT.

The chain employs TRBV7-9 and TRBJ2-7; D might be TRBD1 (5 bases). With 5 bases removed from V and 3 bases from J, the gap between germline ends came to 14 bases. The V gene's germline CDR1 is SEHNR and CDR2 FQNEAQ (reference sequence). The length of the CDR3 is 14 residues. The CDR3 loop reads CASSVRQGDYEQYF. For the CDR3, the DNA is TGTGCCAGCAGCGTCAGGCAGGGCGACTACGAGCAGTACTTC.